This T cell receptor beta chain was documented in a study of blood T cell repertoires in COVID-19. Germline CDR1 reads SGDLS; CDR2 reads YYNGEE. After removal of 2 bases from V and 2 bases from J, the junction contained 3 bases not matched to a gene. The CDR3 is 14 residues long. The table came from immunoSEQ multiplex PCR; TCRdb's copy has only in-frame clones and leaves some out. Altogether under 300,000 clones are present, around 90% being singletons, with the ten largest covering around 0.78%. This chain links TRBV9 with TRBJ1-1, with 7 bases fitting TRBD1. The receptor's source is a woman aged 25-40 years with acute or convalescent COVID-19. Material: peripheral blood. The CDR3 coding sequence is TGTGCCAGCAGCGTTTCAGGGGGTAACACTGAAGCTTTCTTT. This sequence encodes CASSVSGGNTEAFF.